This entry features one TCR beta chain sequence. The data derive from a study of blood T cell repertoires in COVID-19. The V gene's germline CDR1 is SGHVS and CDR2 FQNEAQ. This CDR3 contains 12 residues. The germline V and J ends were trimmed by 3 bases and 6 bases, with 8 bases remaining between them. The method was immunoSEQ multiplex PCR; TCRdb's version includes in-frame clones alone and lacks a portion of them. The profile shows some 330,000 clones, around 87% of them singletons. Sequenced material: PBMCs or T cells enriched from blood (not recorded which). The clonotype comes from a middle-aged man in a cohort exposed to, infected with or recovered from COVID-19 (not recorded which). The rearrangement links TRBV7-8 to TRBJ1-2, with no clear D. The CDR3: CASSFGLNGYTF. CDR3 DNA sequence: TGTGCCAGCAGCTTTGGACTTAATGGCTACACCTTC. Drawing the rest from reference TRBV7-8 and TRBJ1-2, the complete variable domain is GAGVSQSPRYKVAKRGQDVALRCDPISGHVSLFWYQQALGQGPEFLTYFQNEAQLDKSGLPSDRFFAERPEGSVSTLKIQRTQQEDSAVYLCASSFGLNGYTFGSGTRLTVV.